Following are 16 T cell receptor beta chains from one sample sequenced in a study of glioma-infiltrating T cells after dendritic cell vaccination. Sequencing used immunoSEQ multiplex PCR; TCRdb keeps in-frame clones, though not all of them. The data hold around 90,000 clones, with around 80% observed a single time. Here the sequenced sample was blood, taken before dendritic cell vaccination. The receptors were sampled from a human donor with glioblastoma.

The chain's CDR3 is CASSSDRALSPLHF. CDR3 DNA sequence: TGTGCCAGCAGCTCGGACAGGGCCCTTTCACCCCTCCACTTT. This chain links TRBV7-6 with TRBJ1-6; 8 positions match TRBD1. Per the germline V gene, CDR1 is SGHVS and CDR2 is FNYEAQ. The CDR3 extends over 14 amino acids. With 4 bases clipped from V and 9 bases from J, the junction kept 5 bases outside the gene matches.

The chain recombines TRBV5-1 with TRBJ2-3, with TRBD1 matching 8 bases. The germline CDR1 and CDR2 sequences are SGHRS and YFSETQ. V gave up 4 bases and J gave up 5 bases; unmatched junction bases: 6. This CDR3 is 14 amino acids long. Here the CDR3 reads CASSVDRGIDTQYF. DNA for the CDR3: TGCGCCAGCAGCGTCGACAGGGGTATAGATACGCAGTATTTT.

The rearrangement joins TRBV5-6 to TRBJ1-2, with D possibly matching TRBD1 (6 bases). The V end lost 1 base, the J end lost 3 bases, and 13 bases lay between the germline ends. Germline-derived CDR1 and CDR2 are SGHDT and YYEEEE. The CDR3 is 15 residues long. This CDR3 is CASSLWWGRDYGYTF. CDR3 DNA: TGTGCCAGCAGCTTGTGGTGGGGGCGAGACTATGGCTACACCTTC.

The CDR3 DNA sequence: TGTGCCAGCTCCCAAGGGACAGGGCTAAGATCCTACGAGCAGTACTTC. Its protein is CASSQGTGLRSYEQYF. This chain uses TRBV18 with TRBJ2-7; 9 positions match TRBD1. This CDR3 spans 16 amino acids. The germline V gene has CDR1 KGHSH and CDR2 LQKENI. V lost 6 bases to trimming and J lost 1 base; unmatched junction nucleotides: 10. Full variable domain (outside the CDR3, taken from reference TRBV18 and TRBJ2-7): NAGVMQNPRHLVRRRGQEARLRCSPMKGHSHVYWYRQLPEEGLKFMVYLQKENIIDESGMPKERFSAEFPKEGPSILRIQQVVRGDSAAYFCASSQGTGLRSYEQYFGPGTRLTVT.

The rearrangement uses TRBV6-6 and TRBJ2-4; 11 nucleotides agree with TRBD1. Germline V gene lookup returns CDR1 MNHNY and CDR2 SVGAGI (reference sequence). The CDR3 spans 16 residues. V was clipped by 2 bases and J by 7 bases; unmatched bases: 7. CDR3 sequence: CASSYRGQGARNIQYF. In DNA form, the CDR3 reads TGTGCCAGCAGTTACCGTGGACAGGGGGCGAGGAACATTCAGTACTTC.

This chain uses TRBV6-1 with TRBJ2-7; TRBD1 matches 7 bases. Germline values: CDR1 MNHNS, CDR2 SASEGT. Unmatched junction bases numbered 4, after V lost 5 bases and J lost 0 bases. This CDR3 comprises 14 residues. CDR3: CASSKDRFSYEQYF. The CDR3 nucleotides are TGTGCCAGCAGTAAGGACAGGTTCTCCTACGAGCAGTACTTC.

The V call is TRBV7-9, the J call TRBJ2-1; D gene unclear. The V gene's germline CDR1 is SEHNR and CDR2 FQNEAQ (reference sequence). The CDR3 runs 14 residues. V was trimmed by 0 bases and J by 5 bases, leaving 8 bases between them. CDR3 sequence reads: CASSLAMADNEQFF. The CDR3, as DNA: TGTGCCAGCAGCTTAGCGATGGCGGACAATGAGCAGTTCTTC.

The rearrangement links TRBV28 to TRBJ1-2, with D unresolved. Trimming pared 5 bases from V and 0 bases from J, leaving 13 bases between. Germline V gene lookup returns CDR1 MDHEN and CDR2 SYDVKM. The CDR3 is 15 residues long. The chain's CDR3 is CASSTIPNSNYGYTF. The CDR3 coding sequence is TGTGCCAGCAGTACTATACCTAACTCTAACTATGGCTACACCTTC.

The chain employs TRBV12-5 and TRBJ2-3; 9 bases line up with TRBD2. The V gene's germline CDR1 is LGHNT and CDR2 FRNRAP. V was clipped by 6 bases and J by 1 base; unmatched bases: 5. CDR3 length: 15 residues. The chain's CDR3 is CASGKGLAGTDTQYF. The CDR3 DNA reads as TGTGCTAGTGGCAAGGGACTAGCTGGCACAGATACGCAGTATTTT.

The chain employs TRBV10-3 and TRBJ2-3; the D gene is possibly TRBD2 (7 bases). This CDR3 is 16 amino acids long. CDR1 ENHRY and CDR2 SYGVKD come from the germline V gene. V was shortened by 2 bases and J by 5 bases, with 17 bases between the two germline ends. In DNA form, the CDR3 reads TGTGCCATCAGTGAGCCCTGGGGGGGCCGAGGAGATACGCAGTATTTT. Amino acids: CAISEPWGGRGDTQYF.

The rearrangement uses TRBV7-8 and TRBJ2-5; weak D call: TRBD2 (6 bases). CDR3 size: 14 residues. In germline, CDR1 is SGHVS, CDR2 FQNEAQ. V was cut by 5 bases and J by 3 bases, with 13 bases left in between. The CDR3 spells CASSVEPGEETQYF. The CDR3 region has the DNA TGTGCCAGCAGCGTCGAACCGGGGGAAGAGACCCAGTACTTC. Full variable domain (outside the CDR3, taken from reference TRBV7-8 and TRBJ2-5): GAGVSQSPRYKVAKRGQDVALRCDPISGHVSLFWYQQALGQGPEFLTYFQNEAQLDKSGLPSDRFFAERPEGSVSTLKIQRTQQEDSAVYLCASSVEPGEETQYFGPGTRLLVL.

As DNA, the CDR3 is TGTGCCAGCAGCCAAGGGACAGTCGACACCGGGGAGCTGTTTTTT. Amino acids: CASSQGTVDTGELFF. The chain combines TRBV27 with TRBJ2-2; 7 bases map to TRBD1. Looked up from germline, CDR1 is MNHEY and CDR2 is SMNVEV (reference sequence). The CDR3 contains 15 residues. V was clipped by 6 bases and J by 3 bases; unmatched bases: 7.

V is TRBV6-5 and J is TRBJ1-1; D call uncertain. The germline V and J ends were trimmed by 0 bases and 1 base, with 6 bases remaining between them. Germline assignment: CDR1 MNHEY and CDR2 SVGAGI. The CDR3 consists of 14 residues. Written as DNA, the CDR3 is TGTGCCAGCAGTTACTCCGCAGAGAACACTGAAGCTTTCTTT. Its protein product is CASSYSAENTEAFF.

This chain uses TRBV5-1 with TRBJ2-5, with 9 bases fitting TRBD1. TRBJ2-7 matches the DNA end more closely, so the J call is doubtful. CDR3 length: 14 residues. Germline V CDR1 and CDR2: SGHRS, YFSETQ. CDR3 residues: CASATGQGIYEQYF. The CDR3 nucleotides are TGCGCCAGCGCCACGGGACAGGGAATATACGAGCAGTACTTC.

The chain carries TRBV5-1 and TRBJ2-1; 7 bases agree with TRBD1. The length of the CDR3 is 15 residues. V was clipped by 3 bases and J by 4 bases; unmatched bases: 7. CDR1 and CDR2 from the germline V gene are SGHRS and YFSETQ. The CDR3 spells CASSWTGDYYNEQFF. CDR3 nucleotides: TGCGCCAGCAGCTGGACAGGTGACTATTACAATGAGCAGTTCTTC.

The chain uses TRBV4-1 and TRBJ2-4, with 7 bases matching TRBD1. The V segment lost 2 bases and the J segment 0 bases; nucleotides outside the gene matches: 7. Germline CDR1 reads MGHRA; CDR2 reads YSYEKL. This CDR3 contains 17 residues. CDR3 DNA: TGCGCCAGCAGCCAACCCGCGACAGGGAGAGCCAAAAACATTCAGTACTTC. The encoded protein is CASSQPATGRAKNIQYF.